Listed below are T cell receptor beta chains from one sample, sequenced in a study of cytomegalovirus exposure and HLA in healthy donors. The assay was immunoSEQ multiplex PCR, and TCRdb's table has in-frame clones only and misses some. Of about 140,000 clones detected, approximately 73% appear once; the ten largest clones hold around 1.2%. Sequences were obtained from PBMCs. All receptors come from a woman between 40 and 55 years old in good health and CMV-seronegative. Both conserved end residues are part of each CDR3. A D gene is named only where the DNA matches it firmly. Clone size appears in some rows only: once, few, many, or a class for an expanded clone.

clone size,V gene,J gene,D gene,CDR3 protein,CDR3 DNA
few,TRBV5-1,TRBJ2-3,TRBD1,CASSGTGADTQYF,TGCGCCAGCAGCGGAACAGGGGCAGATACGCAGTATTTT
.,TRBV7-2,TRBJ1-2,TRBD1,CASSSSTGLYGYTF,TGTGCCAGCAGCTCATCGACAGGGCTCTATGGCTACACCTTC
.,TRBV28,TRBJ2-1,TRBD2,CASSSLKGGNTWGSYNEQFF,TGTGCCAGCAGTTCTTTAAAGGGAGGGAACACCTGGGGCTCCTACAATGAGCAGTTCTTC
.,TRBV5-1,TRBJ2-7,TRBD1,CASGDRESYEQYF,TGCGCCAGCGGCGACAGGGAATCCTACGAGCAGTACTTC
.,TRBV28,TRBJ1-1,TRBD1,CASSLSLGTAPNTEAFF,TGTGCCAGCAGTTTAAGTCTGGGGACAGCCCCGAACACTGAAGCTTTCTTT
.,TRBV4-3,TRBJ2-5,.,CASSQEVGSRETQYF,TGCGCCAGCAGCCAAGAGGTTGGCTCCCGAGAGACCCAGTACTTC
.,TRBV27,TRBJ1-2,.,CASRQTSNYGYTF,TGTGCCAGCCGACAAACCTCTAACTATGGCTACACCTTC
.,TRBV27,TRBJ1-6,.,CASSLEGDSPLHF,TGTGCCAGCAGTTTAGAGGGAGATTCACCCCTCCACTTT
.,TRBV15,TRBJ1-5,.,CATSRDMFRNQPQHF,TGTGCCACCAGCAGAGATATGTTTCGGAATCAGCCCCAGCATTTT
.,TRBV6-1,TRBJ2-1,.,CASSDRGAYNEQFF,TGTGCCAGCAGTGACAGGGGGGCGTACAATGAGCAGTTCTTC
.,TRBV6-5,TRBJ1-2,.,CASKVETVSYGYTF,TGTGCCAGCAAAGTTGAGACAGTCTCCTATGGCTACACCTTC
.,TRBV7-8,TRBJ2-2,TRBD2,CASSLISMTGGAGELFF,TGTGCCAGCAGCTTAATCTCGATGACCGGGGGGGCCGGGGAGCTGTTTTTT
.,TRBV4-1,TRBJ2-3,.,CASSLPGREDTQYF,TGCGCCAGCAGTCTCCCAGGACGGGAAGATACGCAGTATTTT
.,TRBV19,TRBJ1-5,TRBD1,CASKVGQVMLSNQPQHF,TGTGCCAGTAAGGTGGGACAGGTTATGTTGAGCAATCAGCCCCAGCATTTT
.,TRBV5-8,TRBJ2-3,TRBD1,CASSYLRRGPTDTQYF,TGTGCCAGCAGCTACCTCCGTAGGGGGCCGACAGATACGCAGTATTTT
.,TRBV6-1,TRBJ1-1,.,CASSGRGNTEAFF,TGTGCCAGCAGCGGGCGGGGGAACACTGAAGCTTTCTTT
few,TRBV4-3,TRBJ2-1,.,CASSQMSAGPYNEQFF,TGCGCCAGCAGCCAAATGTCGGCAGGGCCCTACAATGAGCAGTTCTTC
.,TRBV5-4,TRBJ2-7,.,CASSPGDSSYEQYF,TGTGCCAGCAGCCCGGGGGACAGTTCCTACGAGCAGTACTTC
.,TRBV2,TRBJ2-1,.,CASSARRQPPYNEQFF,TGTGCCAGCAGTGCCCGGAGACAGCCGCCCTACAATGAGCAGTTCTTC
.,TRBV27,TRBJ1-1,.,CASSAITQNTEAFF,TGTGCCAGCAGTGCCATAACTCAGAACACTGAAGCTTTCTTT
.,TRBV6-5,TRBJ1-2,TRBD1,CASRPNRGTNYGYTF,TGTGCCAGCAGGCCAAACAGGGGAACGAACTATGGCTACACCTTC
.,TRBV7-9,TRBJ1-2,TRBD1,CASSRSAGGLYGYTF,TGTGCCAGCAGCCGTTCGGCAGGGGGCCTGTATGGCTACACCTTC
.,TRBV7-9,TRBJ2-5,TRBD2,CASSRAGGETQYF,TGTGCCAGCAGCCGAGCGGGGGGAGAGACCCAGTACTTC
.,TRBV15,TRBJ2-5,.,CATSRDLTGWETQYF,TGTGCCACCAGCAGAGATCTAACAGGGTGGGAGACCCAGTACTTC
.,TRBV7-2,TRBJ2-7,.,CASSFKRVGYEQYF,TGTGCCAGCAGCTTCAAGCGGGTTGGATACGAGCAGTACTTC
few,TRBV4-2,TRBJ2-1,TRBD2,CASSQESSGVGYNEQFF,TGTGCCAGCAGCCAAGAGAGTAGCGGGGTGGGATACAATGAGCAGTTCTTC
.,TRBV5-8,TRBJ1-2,.,CASSQGLNYGYTF,TGTGCCAGCAGCCAGGGACTGAACTATGGCTACACCTTC
once,TRBV7-6,TRBJ1-3,TRBD1,CASSLGQGVSGNTIYF,TGTGCCAGCAGCCTCGGACAGGGAGTCTCTGGAAACACCATATATTTT
.,TRBV2,TRBJ1-2,.,CASRPTFPPGGGYTF,TGTGCCAGCAGGCCCACGTTCCCCCCTGGGGGGGGCTACACCTTC
once,TRBV28,TRBJ1-3,.,CASRPAGLGNTIYF,TGTGCCAGCAGGCCAGCAGGGTTGGGAAACACCATATATTTT
.,TRBV18,TRBJ1-1,TRBD1,CASSLSRDRENTEAFF,TGTGCCAGCTCACTCAGCCGGGACAGAGAGAACACTGAAGCTTTCTTT
few,TRBV7-9,TRBJ2-5,.,CASSSRQQETQYF,TGTGCCAGCAGCTCTCGACAGCAAGAGACCCAGTACTTC
few,TRBV2,TRBJ2-7,TRBD1,CASSVLRGSLNEQYF,TGTGCCAGCAGTGTACTCAGGGGGTCGTTGAACGAGCAGTACTTC
.,TRBV9,TRBJ2-7,TRBD1,CASSVGGTGGDYEQYF,TGTGCCAGCAGCGTAGGGGGGACAGGGGGCGACTACGAGCAGTACTTC
.,TRBV4-3,TRBJ2-2,.,CASSLRTEVTGELFF,TGCGCCAGCAGCCTCAGGACAGAGGTCACCGGGGAGCTGTTTTTT
.,TRBV19,TRBJ1-1,.,CASSISGGTYTEAFF,TGTGCCAGTAGTATATCCGGGGGGACCTACACTGAAGCTTTCTTT
.,TRBV7-9,TRBJ2-7,.,CASSSLSRDEQYF,TGTGCCAGCAGCTCATTGTCGCGGGACGAGCAGTACTTC
.,TRBV27,TRBJ2-1,TRBD2,CASSLGPPIAGYFDEQFF,TGTGCCAGCAGCCTAGGCCCCCCCATAGCGGGGTACTTCGATGAGCAGTTCTTC
.,TRBV7-8,TRBJ1-5,.,CASSLATGNQPQHF,TGTGCCAGCAGCTTAGCAACGGGAAATCAGCCCCAGCATTTT
.,TRBV4-1,TRBJ1-1,.,CASSQEILNTEAFF,TGCGCCAGCAGCCAAGAGATTCTAAACACTGAAGCTTTCTTT
.,TRBV28,TRBJ2-3,.,CASSFPSGQSTDTQYF,TGTGCCAGCAGTTTCCCTAGCGGACAGAGCACAGATACGCAGTATTTT
few,TRBV4-1,TRBJ1-1,.,CASSQGEPLMNTEAFF,TGCGCCAGCAGCCAGGGAGAGCCTCTAATGAACACTGAAGCTTTCTTT
.,TRBV6-5,TRBJ2-5,.,CASSLNVRSGTQYF,TGTGCCAGCAGCTTGAATGTGAGGAGTGGGACCCAGTACTTC
.,TRBV6-1,TRBJ2-3,.,CASSEGVSSFSTDTQYF,TGTGCCAGCAGTGAAGGAGTATCAAGCTTCAGCACAGATACGCAGTATTTT
.,TRBV7-2,TRBJ1-1,TRBD1,CASSLGQGVIEAFF,TGTGCCAGCAGCTTAGGACAGGGGGTAATTGAAGCTTTCTTT
once,TRBV19,TRBJ1-1,TRBD1,CASSTGVEAFF,TGTGCCAGCTCCACAGGGGTTGAAGCTTTCTTT
.,TRBV7-3,TRBJ1-2,.,CASSPTPLSVYGYTF,TGTGCCAGCAGCCCGACTCCTTTATCGGTGTATGGCTACACCTTC
.,TRBV4-2,TRBJ2-7,TRBD2,CASSQESGGYSYEQYF,TGTGCCAGCAGCCAAGAAAGCGGGGGGTACTCCTACGAGCAGTACTTC
.,TRBV4-1,TRBJ1-5,.,CASSQDPGVTNQPQHF,TGCGCCAGCAGCCAAGATCCAGGGGTGACCAATCAGCCCCAGCATTTT
once,TRBV27,TRBJ1-2,TRBD1,CASSFGTGYNYGYTF,TGTGCCAGCAGTTTTGGGACAGGGTACAACTATGGCTACACCTTC